The 18 T cell receptor beta chains below were found in one sample sequenced in a study of blood T cell repertoires in COVID-19. Using immunoSEQ multiplex PCR, the repertoire was profiled, and TCRdb retains in-frame clones only, with some absent. The data hold fewer than 120,000 clones, with 70% to 90% observed a single time. Source material: peripheral blood. The receptors stem from a woman aged 45-65 years with acute or convalescent COVID-19.

The chain uses TRBV5-1 and TRBJ2-7; TRBD2 agrees at 11 bases. The CDR3 runs to 17 residues. V dropped 0 bases and J dropped 1; count of bases not matched to a gene: 6. CDR1 is SGHRS, CDR2 YFSETQ, per germline. CDR3 region: CASSLALAGGLSYEQYF. The CDR3 DNA follows: TGCGCCAGCAGCTTGGCGCTAGCGGGAGGTCTGTCCTACGAGCAGTACTTC.

The V call is TRBV7-2, the J call TRBJ2-1, with 8 bases lining up with TRBD1. Trimming cost V 4 bases and J 10 bases; bases outside gene matches: 6. Germline V gene sequence: CDR1 SGHTA, CDR2 FQGNSA. The CDR3 extends over 13 amino acids. The CDR3: CASSSTGVHEQFF. The CDR3 DNA follows: TGTGCCAGCAGCTCGACAGGGGTCCACGAGCAGTTCTTC.

The V and J genes are TRBV19 and TRBJ2-7; D may be TRBD2 (7 bases). V was trimmed by 5 bases and J by 1 base, leaving 15 bases between them. CDR3 size: 15 residues. Germline CDR1 LNHDA, CDR2 SQIVND (reference sequence). CDR3 protein: CASSPWGGASYEQYF. The DNA for the CDR3 is TGTGCCAGTAGTCCCTGGGGGGGCGCTTCCTACGAGCAGTACTTC.

This chain connects TRBV2 to TRBJ1-5; D gene unclear. CDR3 size: 14 residues. The V end was cut by 5 bases, the J end by 7 bases, with 15 bases between. Germline CDR1 SNHLY, CDR2 FYNNEI. The CDR3 is CASSIDNLRQPQHF. The CDR3 nucleotides are TGTGCCAGCAGTATTGACAATCTTCGGCAGCCCCAGCATTTT.

J is TRBJ1-3 and V is TRBV10-3; no firm D call. Between the trimmed V and J ends, which lost 1 base and 8 bases, there was a span of 15 bases. This CDR3 spans 15 amino acids. The germline CDR1 and CDR2 sequences are ENHRY and SYGVKD. The CDR3 loop is CAISEYAGKSDTIYF. The CDR3 DNA sequence: TGTGCCATCAGTGAGTATGCGGGGAAATCGGACACCATATATTTT.

The chain uses TRBV18 and TRBJ2-2, with D unresolved. The CDR3 extends over 14 amino acids. Looked up from germline, CDR1 is KGHSH and CDR2 is LQKENI. Trimming left V 1 base short and J 4 bases short, with 7 bases between. CDR3 sequence (DNA): TGTGCCAGCTCACCACAAGAGATCACCGGGGAGCTGTTTTTT. Translating gives CASSPQEITGELFF.

This rearrangement joins TRBV11-2 to TRBJ2-5, with 7 bases identical to TRBD2. J gave up 1 base and V 4 bases, and 6 bases lay outside the gene matches. Germline CDR1 SGHAT, CDR2 FQNNGV. The CDR3 extends over 15 amino acids. CDR3: CASSSLADFQETQYF. The CDR3 DNA follows: TGTGCCAGCAGCTCGCTAGCGGATTTCCAAGAGACCCAGTACTTC.

The chain combines TRBV3-1 (or the pseudogene TRBV3-2) with TRBJ2-7; D is unclear. This CDR3 is built from 17 residues. V was pared by 3 bases and J by 3 bases, with 21 bases between. Per germline, CDR1 LGHDT and CDR2 YNNKEL (reference sequence). The CDR3 nucleotides read TGTGCCAGCAGCCACCGACCAACGCCCGGGTCAATCTACGAGCAGTACTTC. This codes for CASSHRPTPGSIYEQYF.

This rearrangement joins TRBV7-2 to TRBJ2-2; 9 nucleotides line up with TRBD1. Germline assignment: CDR1 SGHTA and CDR2 FQGNSA. CDR3 length equals 16 residues. Germline trimming cut 5 bases from V and 7 bases from J; bases unmatched to any gene: 11. The CDR3 DNA reads as TGTGCCAGCAGCGATTGGGGGACAGGGAGCGTCGGGGAGCTGTTTTTT. This sequence encodes CASSDWGTGSVGELFF.

V gene TRBV19 combines with J gene TRBJ2-5, with a weak D call TRBD2 (6 bases). V was clipped by 1 base and J by 5 bases, with 14 bases between them. This CDR3 is built from 15 residues. Germline V CDR1 and CDR2: LNHDA, SQIVND (reference sequence). CDR3 bases: TGTGCCAGTAGTATAGGGGGGGTCGACGGGGAGACCCAGTACTTC. As protein: CASSIGGVDGETQYF.

The chain has TRBV5-6 and TRBJ2-2, with TRBD1 identical over 11 bases. V was pared by 4 bases and J by 4 bases, with 9 bases of the junction left unmatched. This CDR3 comprises 17 residues. The germline CDR1 and CDR2 sequences are SGHDT and YYEEEE. The CDR3 loop is CASSRRTGTGGTGELFF. The CDR3 region has the DNA TGTGCCAGCAGCCGTAGGACCGGGACAGGGGGCACCGGGGAGCTGTTTTTT.

This clone was found many times. The V call is TRBV6-5, the J call TRBJ2-1, with TRBD2 identical over 10 bases. CDR1 MNHEY and CDR2 SVGAGI come from the germline V gene. V shed 6 bases, J shed 6 bases, and the junction held 8 bases outside the gene matches. CDR3 size: 15 residues. The CDR3 sequence: CASSLATSGFNEQFF. The CDR3 nucleotides read TGTGCCAGCAGCCTCGCGACTAGCGGGTTCAATGAGCAGTTCTTC.

This rearrangement joins TRBV12-3 or TRBV12-4 to TRBJ1-1; 8 bases line up with TRBD1. V dropped 6 bases and J dropped 4; count of bases not matched to a gene: 4. The length of the CDR3 is 13 residues. The CDR3 spells CASRVTGGTEAFF. The CDR3 DNA sequence: TGTGCCAGCAGGGTCACAGGGGGCACTGAAGCTTTCTTT.

The CDR3 DNA reads TGTGCCAGCAGTATTAGACTAGCGGGATTTCATGAGCAGTTCTTC. Translation gives CASSIRLAGFHEQFF. The rearrangement uses TRBV2 and TRBJ2-1, with 11 bases lining up with TRBD2. Germline CDR1 is SNHLY and CDR2 is FYNNEI. Unmatched junction bases numbered 8, after V lost 5 bases and J lost 8 bases. This CDR3 contains 15 residues.

The rearrangement joins TRBV2 to TRBJ1-6; possible D gene TRBD1, 5 bases. Trimming shortened V by 4 bases and J by 6 bases, and 13 bases separated the two germline ends. This CDR3 has 15 amino acids. Germline V gene lookup returns CDR1 SNHLY and CDR2 FYNNEI. The CDR3 loop is CASSGGRVVNSPLHF. The CDR3 DNA reads as TGTGCCAGCAGTGGGGGCAGGGTGGTTAATTCACCCCTCCACTTT.

This clone was picked up a small number of times. The chain links TRBV9 to TRBJ2-1, with 11 bases aligning to TRBD2. Germline V gene lookup returns CDR1 SGDLS and CDR2 YYNGEE. CDR3 length: 16 residues. The V and J ends lost 0 bases and 7 bases, in that order; junction bases with no gene match: 6. DNA of the CDR3: TGTGCCAGCAGCGTAGTAGCGGGAGGGGGCTTGAATGAGCAGTTCTTC. Translated: CASSVVAGGGLNEQFF. The full variable domain, in which reference TRBV9 and TRBJ2-1 provide the parts outside the CDR3, is DSGVTQTPKHLITATGQRVTLRCSPRSGDLSVYWYQQSLDQGLQFLIQYYNGEERAKGNILERFSAQQFPDLHSELNLSSLELGDSALYFCASSVVAGGGLNEQFFGPGTRLTVL.

As regards this clone: At one of its ends the junction is not consistent with the germline gene, which may arise from a read error. This chain connects TRBV18 to TRBJ2-5; 7 bases fit TRBD1. The CDR3 has 14 residues. Germline-derived CDR1 and CDR2 are KGHSH and LQKENI. The CDR3 DNA follows: TGTGCCAGCTCAACCGGGACAGCTAACACGACCCCGCACTTC. Translating gives CASSTGTANTTPHF.

V is TRBV30 and J is TRBJ2-4; D may be TRBD1 (5 bases). This CDR3 has 12 amino acids. Trimming cost V 5 bases and J 6 bases, with 11 bases left between them. The germline V gene encodes CDR1 GTSNPN and CDR2 SVGIG (reference sequence). CDR3 protein: CAWSRQGNIQYF. Written as DNA, the CDR3 is TGTGCCTGGTCGAGGCAGGGAAACATTCAGTACTTC.